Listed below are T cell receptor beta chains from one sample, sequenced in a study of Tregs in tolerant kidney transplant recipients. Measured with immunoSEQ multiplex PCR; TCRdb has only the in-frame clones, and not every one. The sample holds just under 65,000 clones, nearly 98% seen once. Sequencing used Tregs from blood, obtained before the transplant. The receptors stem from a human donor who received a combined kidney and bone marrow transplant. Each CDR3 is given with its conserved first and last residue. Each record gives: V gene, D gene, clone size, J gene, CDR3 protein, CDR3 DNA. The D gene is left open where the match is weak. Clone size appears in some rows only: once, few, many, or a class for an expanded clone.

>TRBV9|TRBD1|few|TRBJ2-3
CASSVDRGDTQYF
TGTGCCAGCAGCGTAGACAGGGGGGATACGCAGTATTTT
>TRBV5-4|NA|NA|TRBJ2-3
CASSSGLTDTQYF
TGTGCCAGCAGCTCGGGACTCACAGATACGCAGTATTTT
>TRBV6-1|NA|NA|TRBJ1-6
CASSEQKGVGSPLHF
TGTGCCAGCAGTGAACAAAAGGGAGTAGGATCACCCCTCCACTTT
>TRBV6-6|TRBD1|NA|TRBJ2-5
CASRDPNRDRGETQYF
TGTGCCAGCAGGGACCCCAACCGGGACAGGGGGGAGACCCAGTACTTC
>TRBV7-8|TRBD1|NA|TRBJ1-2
CASSLGGDRGGGYTF
TGTGCCAGCAGCTTAGGTGGAGACAGGGGAGGAGGCTACACCTTC
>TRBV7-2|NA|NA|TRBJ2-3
CASSPGNTQYF
TGTGCCAGCAGCCCAGGAAATACGCAGTATTTT
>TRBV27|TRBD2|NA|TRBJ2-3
CASTISGWEADTQYF
TGTGCCAGCACAATTAGCGGGTGGGAGGCAGATACGCAGTATTTT
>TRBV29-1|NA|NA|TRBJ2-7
CSASGLPLSYEQYF
TGCAGCGCTAGTGGGTTACCTCTCTCCTACGAGCAGTACTTC
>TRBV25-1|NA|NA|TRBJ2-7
CASSDGQGVDEQYF
TGTGCCAGCAGTGATGGACAAGGTGTCGACGAGCAGTACTTC
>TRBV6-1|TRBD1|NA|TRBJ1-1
CASRALDRVSTEAFF
TGTGCCAGCAGAGCCCTCGACAGGGTTTCCACTGAAGCTTTCTTT
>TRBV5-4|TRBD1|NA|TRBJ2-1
CASSTGQGSNEQFF
TGTGCCAGCAGCACCGGACAGGGAAGCAATGAGCAGTTCTTC
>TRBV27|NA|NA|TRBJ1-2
CASSPQALVNYGYTF
TGTGCCAGCAGTCCCCAGGCTCTTGTAAACTATGGCTACACCTTC
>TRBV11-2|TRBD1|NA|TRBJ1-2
CASSHRDRGGSYTF
TGTGCCAGCAGCCACCGGGACAGGGGAGGAAGCTACACCTTC
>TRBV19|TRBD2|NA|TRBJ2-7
CASRQFGGYEQYF
TGTGCCAGTAGACAGTTCGGGGGGTACGAGCAGTACTTC
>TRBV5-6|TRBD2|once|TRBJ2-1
CASSLEGRGGSYNEQFF
TGTGCCAGCAGCTTGGAAGGTCGGGGGGGCTCCTACAATGAGCAGTTCTTC
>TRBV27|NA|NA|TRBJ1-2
CASSYDTTLNYGYTF
TGTGCCAGCAGTTATGACACAACGTTGAACTATGGCTACACCTTC
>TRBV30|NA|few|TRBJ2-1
CAWSVRNEQFF
TGTGCCTGGAGTGTTCGCAATGAGCAGTTCTTC
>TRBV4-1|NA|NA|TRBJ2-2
CASSQVDMGIVTGELFF
TGCGCCAGCAGCCAAGTGGACATGGGTATAGTGACCGGGGAGCTGTTTTTT
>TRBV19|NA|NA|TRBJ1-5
CASSPEARREPQHF
TGTGCCAGTAGCCCGGAGGCCCGGAGGGAGCCCCAGCATTTT
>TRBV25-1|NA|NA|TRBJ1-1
CASSDSGPGIEAFF
TGTGCCAGCAGTGATTCCGGCCCAGGGATTGAAGCTTTCTTT
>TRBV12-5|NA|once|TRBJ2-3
CASGLFRGGSTDTQYF
TGTGCTAGTGGTTTGTTCCGAGGCGGGAGCACAGATACGCAGTATTTT
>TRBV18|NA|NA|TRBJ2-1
CASSRDSRVGSSYNEQFF
TGTGCCAGCTCAAGGGACTCTCGGGTGGGGAGCTCCTACAATGAGCAGTTCTTC